A selection of T cell receptor beta chains follows, all from one sample in a study of T cell changes during pregnancy in multiple sclerosis. Clones were read by immunoSEQ multiplex PCR, and TCRdb kept only the in-frame ones, dropping some. The repertoire holds fewer than 100,000 clones, with 85% to 95% as singletons. The starting material was peripheral blood, obtained after pregnancy. The receptor source for this set is a female donor in good health, enrolled as a control in a pregnancy study. CDR3s include the opening cysteine and the closing phenylalanine or tryptophan. Fields, in order: clone size, D gene, V gene, J gene, CDR3 DNA, CDR3 protein. The D gene is left open where the match is weak. Only some rows state a clone size, as once, few, many or a class for expanded clones.

abundance: once
d_gene: TRBD1
v_gene: TRBV11-1
j_gene: TRBJ2-7
CDR3nt: TGTGCCAGCAGCTTGCAGGGGGTCTCCTACGAGCAGTACTTC
CDR3aa: CASSLQGVSYEQYF

abundance: once
d_gene: TRBD2
v_gene: TRBV18
j_gene: TRBJ2-7
CDR3nt: TGTGCCAGCTCAGCGGGACTAACCACTAACTACGAGCAGTACTTC
CDR3aa: CASSAGLTTNYEQYF

abundance: -
d_gene: TRBD2
v_gene: TRBV30
j_gene: TRBJ2-3
CDR3nt: TGTGCCAACGGACTAGCGCCAGATACGCAGTATTTT
CDR3aa: CANGLAPDTQYF

abundance: -
d_gene: -
v_gene: TRBV7-2
j_gene: TRBJ1-5
CDR3nt: TGTGCCAGCAGCTTAATGGGGGGGAGCAATCAGCCCCAGCATTTT
CDR3aa: CASSLMGGSNQPQHF

abundance: -
d_gene: TRBD2
v_gene: TRBV11-3
j_gene: TRBJ2-1
CDR3nt: TGTGCCAGCAGCCATACCAGCGGGGACTACAATGAGCAGTTCTTC
CDR3aa: CASSHTSGDYNEQFF

abundance: few
d_gene: -
v_gene: TRBV9
j_gene: TRBJ2-1
CDR3nt: TGTGCCAGCAGCGTAGGCTTTTTTAGCTACAATGAGCAGTTCTTC
CDR3aa: CASSVGFFSYNEQFF

abundance: -
d_gene: -
v_gene: TRBV28
j_gene: TRBJ2-7
CDR3nt: TGTGCCAGCAGGGTAGGGGACTACGAGCAGTACTTC
CDR3aa: CASRVGDYEQYF

abundance: -
d_gene: TRBD2
v_gene: TRBV5-1
j_gene: TRBJ2-1
CDR3nt: TGCGCCAGCAGCTTGTTCGGGGGGGCGAGCTCCTACAATGAGCAGTTCTTC
CDR3aa: CASSLFGGASSYNEQFF

abundance: few
d_gene: -
v_gene: TRBV11-2
j_gene: TRBJ1-3
CDR3nt: TGTGCCAGCAGCTTTTATGGGAGCTCTGGAAACACCATATATTTT
CDR3aa: CASSFYGSSGNTIYF

abundance: -
d_gene: -
v_gene: TRBV4-1
j_gene: TRBJ2-3
CDR3nt: TGCGCCAGCAGCCAATCGGGGGGCGAGATAGATACGCAGTATTTT
CDR3aa: CASSQSGGEIDTQYF

abundance: -
d_gene: TRBD1
v_gene: TRBV9
j_gene: TRBJ1-2
CDR3nt: TGTGCCAGCAGCGGGGACACAGGGGTTCGTGGCTACACCTTC
CDR3aa: CASSGDTGVRGYTF

abundance: -
d_gene: TRBD2
v_gene: TRBV7-2
j_gene: TRBJ2-3
CDR3nt: TGTGCCAGCAGCCGCCGTGGGGGCCAGACTAGCGGGGGAACAGATACGCAGTATTTT
CDR3aa: CASSRRGGQTSGGTDTQYF

abundance: -
d_gene: -
v_gene: TRBV6-5
j_gene: TRBJ1-3
CDR3nt: TGTGCCAGCAGTTATGATTGGAGTACTGGAAACACCATATATTTT
CDR3aa: CASSYDWSTGNTIYF

abundance: once
d_gene: TRBD2
v_gene: TRBV18
j_gene: TRBJ2-3
CDR3nt: TGTGCCAGCTCACCGAGGGCTAGCGGGACAGATACGCAGTATTTT
CDR3aa: CASSPRASGTDTQYF

abundance: -
d_gene: -
v_gene: TRBV6-6
j_gene: TRBJ1-1
CDR3nt: TGTGCCAGCAGTTACGATGGGTCGCGGACTGAAGCTTTCTTT
CDR3aa: CASSYDGSRTEAFF

abundance: -
d_gene: TRBD1
v_gene: TRBV27
j_gene: TRBJ1-2
CDR3nt: TGTGCCAGCAGCAACCACCAAGCAGGGGGGAACTATGGCTACACCTTC
CDR3aa: CASSNHQAGGNYGYTF

abundance: -
d_gene: -
v_gene: TRBV5-1
j_gene: TRBJ2-7
CDR3nt: TGCGCCAGCAGCCCGACCATCCAAAGGGGTTACGAGCAGTACTTC
CDR3aa: CASSPTIQRGYEQYF

abundance: -
d_gene: -
v_gene: TRBV7-8
j_gene: TRBJ1-2
CDR3nt: TGTGCCAGCAGCTTGGGCCAAGACTATGGCTACACCTTC
CDR3aa: CASSLGQDYGYTF

abundance: -
d_gene: -
v_gene: TRBV15
j_gene: TRBJ2-7
CDR3nt: TGTGCCACCAGCAGGAGAGGGAGCTCGTACGAGCAGTACTTC
CDR3aa: CATSRRGSSYEQYF

abundance: -
d_gene: TRBD1
v_gene: TRBV27
j_gene: TRBJ2-7
CDR3nt: TGTGCCAGCAGTCGACAGGGGGACGGCTACGAGCAGTACTTC
CDR3aa: CASSRQGDGYEQYF

abundance: -
d_gene: -
v_gene: TRBV28
j_gene: TRBJ2-1
CDR3nt: TGTGCCAGCAGTTTACCTCCCAATGAGCAGTTCTTC
CDR3aa: CASSLPPNEQFF

abundance: -
d_gene: TRBD1
v_gene: TRBV19
j_gene: TRBJ1-2
CDR3nt: TGTGCCAGTAGCCGAGACGGACAGGGGAACTATGGCTACACCTTC
CDR3aa: CASSRDGQGNYGYTF

abundance: -
d_gene: TRBD1
v_gene: TRBV7-2
j_gene: TRBJ2-7
CDR3nt: TGTGCCAGCAGCCTAGCCGGGACAGGGGGTTGGTACGAGCAGTACTTC
CDR3aa: CASSLAGTGGWYEQYF

abundance: -
d_gene: -
v_gene: TRBV18
j_gene: TRBJ2-7
CDR3nt: TGTGCCAGCTCACCCCTGGGAGTCGACTACGAGCAGTACTTC
CDR3aa: CASSPLGVDYEQYF

abundance: -
d_gene: -
v_gene: TRBV6-6
j_gene: TRBJ1-1
CDR3nt: TGTGCCACCCGAGAGGGAATAACTGAAGCTTTCTTT
CDR3aa: CATREGITEAFF

abundance: -
d_gene: -
v_gene: TRBV9
j_gene: TRBJ2-5
CDR3nt: TGTGCCAGCAGCGAGGGATCCGGGACACAAGAGACCCAGTACTTC
CDR3aa: CASSEGSGTQETQYF

abundance: -
d_gene: -
v_gene: TRBV10-1
j_gene: TRBJ2-5
CDR3nt: TGCGCCAGCAGTGTACAACAGGGTGGTACGGAGACCCAGTACTTC
CDR3aa: CASSVQQGGTETQYF

abundance: -
d_gene: -
v_gene: TRBV5-1
j_gene: TRBJ2-2
CDR3nt: TGCGCCAGCAGCTTGGGGGCCGGAAGCACCGGGGAGCTGTTTTTT
CDR3aa: CASSLGAGSTGELFF

abundance: -
d_gene: -
v_gene: TRBV2
j_gene: TRBJ1-5
CDR3nt: TGTGCCAGCAGTGGGGGGCCCAATCAGCCCCAGCATTTT
CDR3aa: CASSGGPNQPQHF

abundance: -
d_gene: TRBD2
v_gene: TRBV6-5
j_gene: TRBJ2-1
CDR3nt: TGTGCCAGCAGCCCCTTGGGGGGGGAGGATGAGCAGTTCTTC
CDR3aa: CASSPLGGEDEQFF

abundance: -
d_gene: TRBD1
v_gene: TRBV7-3
j_gene: TRBJ1-4
CDR3nt: TGTGCCAGCAGCCCCACAGGGGAACTCGGTGAAAAACTGTTTTTT
CDR3aa: CASSPTGELGEKLFF

abundance: few
d_gene: -
v_gene: TRBV9
j_gene: TRBJ2-1
CDR3nt: TGTGCCAGCAACCTAAGAGGGCGGGACGGCGATGAGCAGTTCTTC
CDR3aa: CASNLRGRDGDEQFF

abundance: -
d_gene: -
v_gene: TRBV7-3
j_gene: TRBJ1-1
CDR3nt: TGTGCCAGCAGCTTAATGGCAGACACTGAAGCTTTCTTT
CDR3aa: CASSLMADTEAFF

abundance: -
d_gene: -
v_gene: TRBV7-9
j_gene: TRBJ2-7
CDR3nt: TGTGCCAGCAGCCCTAGGACAAGCTCCTACGAGCAGTACTTC
CDR3aa: CASSPRTSSYEQYF

abundance: -
d_gene: -
v_gene: TRBV7-2
j_gene: TRBJ2-3
CDR3nt: TGTGCCAGCAGCTTAGGGCCTAGCCCGCCAGATACGCAGTATTTT
CDR3aa: CASSLGPSPPDTQYF

abundance: once
d_gene: -
v_gene: TRBV7-7
j_gene: TRBJ1-2
CDR3nt: TGTGCTAGCAGCCTCCTCGTCCAGGCTAACTATGGCTACACCTTC
CDR3aa: CASSLLVQANYGYTF

abundance: -
d_gene: -
v_gene: TRBV21-1
j_gene: TRBJ2-1
CDR3nt: TGTGCCAGCAGCCAATACGGCAAGCGGGCTCCCTACAATGAGCAGTTCTTC
CDR3aa: CASSQYGKRAPYNEQFF

abundance: -
d_gene: -
v_gene: TRBV19
j_gene: TRBJ1-5
CDR3nt: TGTGCCAGTAGTTACGGGGGGTATCAGCCCCAGCATTTT
CDR3aa: CASSYGGYQPQHF

abundance: -
d_gene: -
v_gene: TRBV19
j_gene: TRBJ2-3
CDR3nt: TGTGCCAGTAGTACTACAGATACGCAGTATTTT
CDR3aa: CASSTTDTQYF

abundance: -
d_gene: TRBD1
v_gene: TRBV27
j_gene: TRBJ2-1
CDR3nt: TGTGCCAGCAGTCCGACAGGGGGGGATGAGCAGTTCTTC
CDR3aa: CASSPTGGDEQFF

abundance: -
d_gene: -
v_gene: TRBV19
j_gene: TRBJ1-4
CDR3nt: TGTGCCAGTAGTCGGTCGGTTGCGGAAACTAATGAAAAACTGTTTTTT
CDR3aa: CASSRSVAETNEKLFF

abundance: -
d_gene: TRBD2
v_gene: TRBV20-1
j_gene: TRBJ2-3
CDR3nt: TGCAGCGGACTAGCCACAGATACGCAGTATTTT
CDR3aa: CSGLATDTQYF

abundance: -
d_gene: -
v_gene: TRBV6-1
j_gene: TRBJ1-1
CDR3nt: TGTGCCAGCAGTCCCCGGAAGGGGTGGAGCACTGAAGCTTTCTTT
CDR3aa: CASSPRKGWSTEAFF

abundance: -
d_gene: TRBD1
v_gene: TRBV6-5
j_gene: TRBJ2-7
CDR3nt: TGTGCCAGCAGTGCCGGGACAGGCTCCTACGAGCAGTACTTC
CDR3aa: CASSAGTGSYEQYF

abundance: -
d_gene: TRBD1
v_gene: TRBV19
j_gene: TRBJ1-6
CDR3nt: TGTGCCACCAAGGGGAGACAGGGCGATAATTCACCCCTCCACTTT
CDR3aa: CATKGRQGDNSPLHF

abundance: -
d_gene: TRBD2
v_gene: TRBV29-1
j_gene: TRBJ2-3
CDR3nt: TGCAGCGTTGGGGGAGGGAATACGCAGTATTTT
CDR3aa: CSVGGGNTQYF

abundance: -
d_gene: -
v_gene: TRBV18
j_gene: TRBJ2-3
CDR3nt: TGTGCCAGCTCACCAGGTGCAGGGGTAAGAACAGATACGCAGTATTTT
CDR3aa: CASSPGAGVRTDTQYF

abundance: once
d_gene: -
v_gene: TRBV2
j_gene: TRBJ1-2
CDR3nt: TGTGCCAGCAGTGTAAGGGGCTATGGCTACACCTTC
CDR3aa: CASSVRGYGYTF

abundance: -
d_gene: TRBD2
v_gene: TRBV5-1
j_gene: TRBJ2-3
CDR3nt: TGCGCCAGCAGCCTTCCGACCCTAGCGGGATCTAGCACAGATACGCAGTATTTT
CDR3aa: CASSLPTLAGSSTDTQYF

abundance: -
d_gene: -
v_gene: TRBV27
j_gene: TRBJ2-5
CDR3nt: TGTGCCAGCAGTTTAGGGGCCCAAGAGACCCAGTACTTC
CDR3aa: CASSLGAQETQYF

abundance: -
d_gene: TRBD2
v_gene: TRBV27
j_gene: TRBJ2-3
CDR3nt: TGTGCCAGCAGTTTTTCTCCAGCGGGGAGCACAGATACGCAGTATTTT
CDR3aa: CASSFSPAGSTDTQYF

abundance: -
d_gene: -
v_gene: TRBV7-3
j_gene: TRBJ2-7
CDR3nt: TGTGCCAGCAGCTTAGGGCCAAGCTCCTACGAGCAGTACTTC
CDR3aa: CASSLGPSSYEQYF

abundance: once
d_gene: -
v_gene: TRBV7-9
j_gene: TRBJ2-7
CDR3nt: TGTGCCAGCAGCTATGTCCAGTCCTACGAGCAGTACTTC
CDR3aa: CASSYVQSYEQYF

abundance: -
d_gene: -
v_gene: TRBV19
j_gene: TRBJ1-2
CDR3nt: TGTGCCAGTAGTACGACAGTGAGGTATGGCTACACCTTC
CDR3aa: CASSTTVRYGYTF

abundance: -
d_gene: TRBD1
v_gene: TRBV29-1
j_gene: TRBJ1-1
CDR3nt: TGCAGCGTAGACAGGGTAGGAGCTTTCTTT
CDR3aa: CSVDRVGAFF

abundance: -
d_gene: TRBD1
v_gene: TRBV28
j_gene: TRBJ1-1
CDR3nt: TGTGCCAGCAGTTCCGGGACAGGGACCATGAACACTGAAGCTTTCTTT
CDR3aa: CASSSGTGTMNTEAFF

abundance: -
d_gene: TRBD2
v_gene: TRBV11-2
j_gene: TRBJ2-5
CDR3nt: TGTGCCAGCAGCTGGGGGGGGTCTAGCGGGAGACCCCAAGAGACCCAGTACTTC
CDR3aa: CASSWGGSSGRPQETQYF

abundance: -
d_gene: TRBD2
v_gene: TRBV10-1
j_gene: TRBJ2-5
CDR3nt: TGCGCCAGCAGTGCTCGGTCCCGCCCGGGGGGGACCCAGTACTTC
CDR3aa: CASSARSRPGGTQYF

abundance: few
d_gene: -
v_gene: TRBV30
j_gene: TRBJ1-2
CDR3nt: TGTGCCTGGGTAAGGGGCGGCAACTATGGCTACACCTTC
CDR3aa: CAWVRGGNYGYTF